A single sample is the source of the 28 T cell receptor beta chains below, sequenced in a study of T cells in Graves' hyperthyroidism and ophthalmopathy. It was RNA transcripts that yielded the amplified TCR beta CDR3 regions. HTBI primers were employed in a first-round RT-PCR of the TCR CDR3. TCRdb reprocessed the multiplex PCR reads with MiXCR, giving one entry per CDR3 protein. The table shows under 450,000 distinct CDR3 sequences, with around 16% occurring only once. Sequenced sample: blood. The receptor source for this set is a young woman with Graves' hyperthyroidism.

The chain couples TRBV7-2 to TRBJ2-1; D is unclear. CDR3 length equals 13 residues. The V end was cut by 1 base, the J end by 9 bases, with 10 bases between. Germline values: CDR1 SGHTA, CDR2 FQGNSA. The DNA of the CDR3 is TGTGCCAGCAGCTTAGGCCCGGAAGTTGAGCAGTTCTTC. As protein: CASSLGPEVEQFF.

This clonotype was recorded at least ten times. V is TRBV20-1 and J is TRBJ2-7; 9 bases map to TRBD2. The germline gives CDR1 DFQATT, CDR2 SNEGSKA (reference sequence). With V trimmed by 1 base and J by 0 bases, 4 bases remained unmatched. This CDR3 is 15 amino acids long. Here the CDR3 DNA reads TGCAGTGCTAGAGTTGGCGGGGGGGACTCCTACGAGCAGTACTTC. Amino acid sequence: CSARVGGGDSYEQYF.

This clonotype was recorded a few times. V and J are TRBV7-9 and TRBJ2-7, with D hard to call. V was shortened by 5 bases and J by 3 bases, with 8 bases between the two germline ends. CDR1 SEHNR and CDR2 FQNEAQ come from the germline V gene (reference sequence). The CDR3 is 12 amino acids. CDR3 coding DNA: TGTGCCAGCAGCCAACGAGGCTACGAGCAGTACTTC. It yields the protein CASSQRGYEQYF. The variable domain in full, with the rest retrieved from reference TRBV7-9 and TRBJ2-7, is DTGVSQNPRHKITKRGQNVTFRCDPISEHNRLYWYRQTLGQGPEFLTYFQNEAQLEKSRLLSDRFSAERPKGSFSTLEIQRTEQGDSAMYLCASSQRGYEQYFGPGTRLTVT.

This clonotype was seen ten or more times. V gene TRBV15 combines with J gene TRBJ2-5; D perhaps matches TRBD2 (6 bases). Looked up from germline, CDR1 is LNHNV and CDR2 is YYDKDF (reference sequence). Trimming removed 5 bases at V and 5 bases at J, with 18 bases between. CDR3 length: 15 residues. CDR3 residues: CATSHPGLQRETQYF. The CDR3 region has the DNA TGTGCCACCAGCCACCCGGGACTCCAGAGGGAGACCCAGTACTTC.

Ten or more counts support this clonotype. The rearrangement uses TRBV5-1 and TRBJ2-7; 7 bases match TRBD1. Losses at the gene ends were 2 bases for V and 1 base for J; bases not matched to a gene: 9. CDR3 length: 16 residues. Germline V lookup: CDR1 SGHRS, CDR2 YFSETQ. The DNA of the CDR3 is TGCGCCAGCAGCTTCGTGGCTGGGACAGTATCCTACGAGCAGTACTTC. It yields the protein CASSFVAGTVSYEQYF.

The chain is built from TRBV28 and TRBJ2-7; a possible D gene is TRBD1 (6 bases). The V and J ends lost 2 bases and 3 bases respectively, with 17 bases between them. CDR3 length: 16 residues. Germline V gives CDR1 MDHEN, CDR2 SYDVKM. The CDR3 sequence is CASSLPGTRGYYEQYF. The CDR3 nucleotides read TGTGCCAGCAGTTTACCTGGGACAAGGGGCTACTACGAGCAGTACTTC.

There are many counts of this clonotype. The rearrangement joins TRBV28 to TRBJ1-1; D is ambiguous. Looked up from germline, CDR1 is MDHEN and CDR2 is SYDVKM. Deletions cut 7 bases from V and 5 bases from J, with 8 bases between. The CDR3 is 11 amino acids. The CDR3 region has the DNA TGTGCCAGCAAGAGGAATACTGAAGCTTTCTTT. Amino acids: CASKRNTEAFF.

This sequence joins TRBV5-6 and TRBJ1-2; possibly TRBD1 for D (6 bases). The CDR3 totals 14 residues. V was cut by 3 bases and J by 1 base, with 10 bases left in between. Germline CDR1 and CDR2: SGHDT and YYEEEE. CDR3 region: CASSSGHLNYGYTF. The CDR3 coding sequence is TGTGCCAGCAGCTCGGGACACCTTAACTATGGCTACACCTTC.

This clonotype was counted a few times. A much larger clone sits a single nucleotide away, making a read error possible. The chain recombines TRBV3-1 with TRBJ1-2; D not resolved. Germline CDR1 LGHDT, CDR2 YNNKEL (reference sequence). The CDR3 loop spans 13 amino acids. The DNA of the CDR3 is TGTGCCAGCAGCCAAGGGGTTAACTATGGCCACACCTTC. This encodes CASSQGVNYGHTF.

This clonotype was observed many times. The rearrangement uses TRBV11-2 and TRBJ2-1, with TRBD2 identical over 12 bases. Unmatched junction bases numbered 4, after V lost 4 bases and J lost 12 bases. This CDR3 is 13 amino acids long. Germline CDR1 reads SGHAT; CDR2 reads FQNNGV. This CDR3 is CASSSGLAGGQFF. CDR3 in DNA: TGTGCCAGCAGCTCGGGACTAGCGGGTGGGCAGTTCTTC.

This clonotype is a singleton in its sample. CDR3 protein: CASSPQGAVDTEAFF. The DNA for the CDR3 is TGTGCCAGCAGTCCACAGGGGGCTGTCGACACTGAAGCTTTCTTT. The V call is TRBV27, the J call TRBJ1-1; 9 positions agree with TRBD1. The CDR3 extends over 15 amino acids. Looked up from germline, CDR1 is MNHEY and CDR2 is SMNVEV (reference sequence). V trimming: 5 bases; J trimming: 3 bases; junction bases outside the gene matches: 7.

In this sample, this clonotype turned up many times. J is TRBJ1-1 and V is TRBV11-2; tentatively, D is TRBD1 (5 bases). V was trimmed by 2 bases and J by 1 base, leaving 14 bases between them. Germline CDR1 SGHAT, CDR2 FQNNGV. CDR3 size: 16 residues. CDR3 sequence (DNA): TGTGCCAGCAGCTTATATAAGGGGCCCGAGAACACTGAAGCTTTCTTT. Translated, it gives CASSLYKGPENTEAFF.

This clonotype appeared many times. The chain joins TRBV20-1 to TRBJ2-3, with 11 nucleotides matching TRBD2. CDR1 is DFQATT and CDR2 is SNEGSKA in the germline V gene (reference sequence). This CDR3 region has 15 residues. V trimming: 3 bases; J trimming: 3 bases; junction bases outside the gene matches: 5. Here the CDR3 reads CSARKSSGRTDTQYF. DNA of the CDR3: TGCAGTGCTAGGAAGTCTAGCGGGAGGACAGATACGCAGTATTTT.

Notes on this clonotype: Because it lacks the conserved phenylalanine or tryptophan at the end, this CDR3 is likely a read error. V gene TRBV2 combines with J gene TRBJ2-6; 7 bases map to TRBD2. CDR1 and CDR2 from the germline V gene are SNHLY and FYNNEI. CDR3 size: 16 residues. The trim removed 7 bases at V and 0 bases at J, leaving 6 bases unmatched. Here the CDR3 reads CASIPAGYSGANVLTS. In DNA, the CDR3 is TGTGCCAGCATCCCAGCGGGGTACTCTGGGGCCAACGTCCTGACTTCC.

This clonotype has a count of ten or more. V usage is TRBV6-1 and J usage is TRBJ1-5; 10 bases are a match to TRBD1. CDR1 is MNHNS and CDR2 is SASEGT in the germline V gene. The CDR3 spans 15 residues. The V gene end was trimmed by 7 bases and the J gene end by 3 bases; junction bases not matched to a gene: 6. Written as DNA, the CDR3 is TGTGCCAGCACCCCGGACAGGGGGTTCAATCAGCCCCAGCATTTT. Amino acid sequence: CASTPDRGFNQPQHF.

The table lists this clonotype with a few counts. The gene calls are TRBV20-1 and TRBJ2-3; 10 nucleotides agree with TRBD2. This CDR3 contains 15 residues. V dropped 3 bases and J dropped 1; count of bases not matched to a gene: 4. CDR1 DFQATT and CDR2 SNEGSKA come from the germline V gene (reference sequence). CDR3 nucleotides: TGCAGTGCTAGCTTCGGACTAGCGGGCACAGATACGCAGTATTTT. Protein: CSASFGLAGTDTQYF.

The V call is TRBV11-2, the J call TRBJ1-2, with D perhaps TRBD1 (5 bases). The germline V and J ends were trimmed by 5 bases and 5 bases, with 15 bases remaining between them. This CDR3 is built from 14 residues. Germline V gene sequence: CDR1 SGHAT, CDR2 FQNNGV. The CDR3 DNA is TGTGCCAGCAGCCCCTGGGGGGGACCTTATGGCTACACCTTC. As protein: CASSPWGGPYGYTF.

V is TRBV19 and J is TRBJ2-1, with unresolved D. Germline lookup yields CDR1 LNHDA and CDR2 SQIVND (reference sequence). The CDR3 totals 15 residues. V lost 3 bases, J lost 6 bases, and 15 bases lay in between. The CDR3 DNA follows: TGTGCCAGTAGTATTCAGTGGCAAGTCGGCAATGAGCAGTTCTTC. This gives the protein CASSIQWQVGNEQFF.

The V gene is TRBV6-2 or TRBV6-3, the J gene TRBJ2-1; 12 nucleotides match TRBD2. V was clipped by 4 bases and J by 8 bases; unmatched bases: 18. Per the germline V gene, CDR1 is MNHEY and CDR2 is SVGEGT. This CDR3 is built from 19 residues. The CDR3 coding sequence is TGTGCCAGCAGTTCTCGGACTAGCGGGAAGCGTCTCCGTATCCATGAGCAGTTCTTC. Protein: CASSSRTSGKRLRIHEQFF.

The chain couples TRBV7-3 to TRBJ1-1; tentatively, D is TRBD1 (5 bases). The V gene's germline CDR1 is SGHTA and CDR2 FQGTGA. The length of the CDR3 is 13 residues. V shed 5 bases and J shed 8 bases, with 15 bases lying between them. Written as DNA, the CDR3 is TGTGCCAGCAGCCTGTCGGGACGACAAGAAGCTTTCTTT. Encoded protein: CASSLSGRQEAFF. Together with reference TRBV7-3 and TRBJ1-1, the CDR3 gives the full variable domain: GAGVSQTPSNKVTEKGKYVELRCDPISGHTALYWYRQSLGQGPEFLIYFQGTGAADDSGLPNDRFFAVRPEGSVSTLKIQRTERGDSAVYLCASSLSGRQEAFFGQGTRLTVV.

This clonotype was recorded at least ten times. The chain recombines TRBV5-1 with TRBJ1-1; D possibly corresponds to TRBD1 (5 bases). Trimming took off 6 bases at V and 0 bases at J, with 12 bases between the two ends. Germline V lookup: CDR1 SGHRS, CDR2 YFSETQ. The length of the CDR3 is 14 residues. CDR3 coding DNA: TGCGCCAGCAACCTCAGGGTCATGAACACTGAAGCTTTCTTT. Its protein is CASNLRVMNTEAFF. The full variable domain, with the rest looked up from reference TRBV5-1 and TRBJ1-1, is KAGVTQTPRYLIKTRGQQVTLSCSPISGHRSVSWYQQTPGQGLQFLFEYFSETQRNKGNFPGRFSGRQFSNSRSEMNVSTLELGDSALYLCASNLRVMNTEAFFGQGTRLTVV.

The sample holds many counts of this clonotype. The chain couples TRBV11-2 to TRBJ2-3; 10 bases agree with TRBD2. Trimming took 1 base from V and 5 from J; bases not matched to a gene: 3. The CDR3 runs to 15 residues. CDR1 is SGHAT, CDR2 FQNNGV, per germline. CDR3 sequence: CASSLGSSGRDTQYF. In DNA form, the CDR3 reads TGTGCCAGCAGCTTAGGTTCTAGCGGGAGAGATACGCAGTATTTT.

This clonotype was counted ten times or more. V gene TRBV3-1 combines with J gene TRBJ2-7; D gene unclear. The CDR3 has 13 amino acids. The V gene's germline CDR1 is LGHDT and CDR2 YNNKEL (reference sequence). V was clipped by 0 bases and J by 3 bases, with 6 bases between them. CDR3 sequence reads: CASSQDPRYEQYF. The DNA for the CDR3 is TGTGCCAGCAGCCAAGATCCCCGCTACGAGCAGTACTTC.

A word on this clonotype: This may stem from a read error, because a much larger clone lies one nucleotide away. CDR3: CASSVTGGNYCEQYF. The CDR3 nucleotides read TGCGCCAGCAGCGTGACAGGGGGGAACTACTGCGAGCAGTACTTC. This chain links TRBV5-1 with TRBJ2-7, with 9 bases identical to TRBD1. The CDR3 sequence is 15 residues long. V trimming: 4 bases; J trimming: 6 bases; junction bases outside the gene matches: 11. CDR1 is SGHRS, CDR2 YFSETQ, per germline.

This rearrangement joins TRBV7-9 to TRBJ2-7; D uncertain. This CDR3 has 12 amino acids. V gave up 2 bases and J gave up 3 bases, with 5 bases separating them. Germline loops: CDR1 SEHNR, CDR2 FQNEAQ (reference sequence). The CDR3: CASSLNGYEQYF. CDR3 sequence (DNA): TGTGCCAGCAGCTTAAACGGCTACGAGCAGTACTTC.

This clonotype showed up many times. The chain employs TRBV27 and TRBJ1-1, with D maybe TRBD1 (5 bases). This CDR3 is 16 amino acids long. Trimming pared 2 bases from V and 1 base from J, leaving 14 bases between. The germline CDR1 and CDR2 sequences are MNHEY and SMNVEV (reference sequence). CDR3: CASSLRQGSRNTEAFF. The CDR3 bases are TGTGCCAGCAGTTTACGCCAGGGAAGTAGGAACACTGAAGCTTTCTTT.

Remarks on this clonotype: A much larger clonotype is one base distant, so this may be a read error. The genes are TRBV5-8 and TRBJ1-2; TRBD1 is a possible D gene (5 bases). Looked up from germline, CDR1 is SGHTS and CDR2 is YDEGEE. This CDR3 region has 15 residues. Trimming took 2 bases from V and 4 from J, leaving 15 bases between them. As DNA, the CDR3 is TGTGCCAGCAGCTTTACTGGCAGGGCGGGCTATGGCTACACCTTC. Protein sequence: CASSFTGRAGYGYTF.

This clonotype was counted ten times or more. The chain is built from TRBV2 and TRBJ2-3; 11 positions agree with TRBD2. The length of the CDR3 is 15 residues. V was pared by 8 bases and J by 4 bases, with 8 bases of the junction left unmatched. From germline, CDR1 is SNHLY and CDR2 FYNNEI. The CDR3, as DNA: TGTGCCAGCCGAGCATTAGCGGGGGGGTCAGATACGCAGTATTTT. This gives the protein CASRALAGGSDTQYF.